This T cell receptor beta chain emerged from a study of monozygotic twins with cystic fibrosis. General study results and limits: V usage most resembled the co-twin in 13 of 16 pairs.

The repertoire was sequenced with immunoSEQ multiplex PCR; TCRdb's copy has only in-frame clones and lacks some. The profile shows tens of thousands of clones, 84% of them singletons. Comment on this clone: Its matching antigen is unknown.

This clonotype was obtained from a girl under 10 years old with cystic fibrosis. Sequenced sample: blood.

CDR3 sequence reads: CASSGGTGSAYEQYF. In nucleotides, the CDR3 is TGTGCCAGCAGCGGAGGGACAGGGTCAGCCTACGAGCAGTACTTC. This chain joins TRBV13 and TRBJ2-7, with 9 bases identical to TRBD1. J gave up 2 bases and V 5 bases, and 7 bases lay outside the gene matches. Germline values: CDR1 PRHDT, CDR2 FYEKMQ (reference sequence). The CDR3 consists of 15 residues.